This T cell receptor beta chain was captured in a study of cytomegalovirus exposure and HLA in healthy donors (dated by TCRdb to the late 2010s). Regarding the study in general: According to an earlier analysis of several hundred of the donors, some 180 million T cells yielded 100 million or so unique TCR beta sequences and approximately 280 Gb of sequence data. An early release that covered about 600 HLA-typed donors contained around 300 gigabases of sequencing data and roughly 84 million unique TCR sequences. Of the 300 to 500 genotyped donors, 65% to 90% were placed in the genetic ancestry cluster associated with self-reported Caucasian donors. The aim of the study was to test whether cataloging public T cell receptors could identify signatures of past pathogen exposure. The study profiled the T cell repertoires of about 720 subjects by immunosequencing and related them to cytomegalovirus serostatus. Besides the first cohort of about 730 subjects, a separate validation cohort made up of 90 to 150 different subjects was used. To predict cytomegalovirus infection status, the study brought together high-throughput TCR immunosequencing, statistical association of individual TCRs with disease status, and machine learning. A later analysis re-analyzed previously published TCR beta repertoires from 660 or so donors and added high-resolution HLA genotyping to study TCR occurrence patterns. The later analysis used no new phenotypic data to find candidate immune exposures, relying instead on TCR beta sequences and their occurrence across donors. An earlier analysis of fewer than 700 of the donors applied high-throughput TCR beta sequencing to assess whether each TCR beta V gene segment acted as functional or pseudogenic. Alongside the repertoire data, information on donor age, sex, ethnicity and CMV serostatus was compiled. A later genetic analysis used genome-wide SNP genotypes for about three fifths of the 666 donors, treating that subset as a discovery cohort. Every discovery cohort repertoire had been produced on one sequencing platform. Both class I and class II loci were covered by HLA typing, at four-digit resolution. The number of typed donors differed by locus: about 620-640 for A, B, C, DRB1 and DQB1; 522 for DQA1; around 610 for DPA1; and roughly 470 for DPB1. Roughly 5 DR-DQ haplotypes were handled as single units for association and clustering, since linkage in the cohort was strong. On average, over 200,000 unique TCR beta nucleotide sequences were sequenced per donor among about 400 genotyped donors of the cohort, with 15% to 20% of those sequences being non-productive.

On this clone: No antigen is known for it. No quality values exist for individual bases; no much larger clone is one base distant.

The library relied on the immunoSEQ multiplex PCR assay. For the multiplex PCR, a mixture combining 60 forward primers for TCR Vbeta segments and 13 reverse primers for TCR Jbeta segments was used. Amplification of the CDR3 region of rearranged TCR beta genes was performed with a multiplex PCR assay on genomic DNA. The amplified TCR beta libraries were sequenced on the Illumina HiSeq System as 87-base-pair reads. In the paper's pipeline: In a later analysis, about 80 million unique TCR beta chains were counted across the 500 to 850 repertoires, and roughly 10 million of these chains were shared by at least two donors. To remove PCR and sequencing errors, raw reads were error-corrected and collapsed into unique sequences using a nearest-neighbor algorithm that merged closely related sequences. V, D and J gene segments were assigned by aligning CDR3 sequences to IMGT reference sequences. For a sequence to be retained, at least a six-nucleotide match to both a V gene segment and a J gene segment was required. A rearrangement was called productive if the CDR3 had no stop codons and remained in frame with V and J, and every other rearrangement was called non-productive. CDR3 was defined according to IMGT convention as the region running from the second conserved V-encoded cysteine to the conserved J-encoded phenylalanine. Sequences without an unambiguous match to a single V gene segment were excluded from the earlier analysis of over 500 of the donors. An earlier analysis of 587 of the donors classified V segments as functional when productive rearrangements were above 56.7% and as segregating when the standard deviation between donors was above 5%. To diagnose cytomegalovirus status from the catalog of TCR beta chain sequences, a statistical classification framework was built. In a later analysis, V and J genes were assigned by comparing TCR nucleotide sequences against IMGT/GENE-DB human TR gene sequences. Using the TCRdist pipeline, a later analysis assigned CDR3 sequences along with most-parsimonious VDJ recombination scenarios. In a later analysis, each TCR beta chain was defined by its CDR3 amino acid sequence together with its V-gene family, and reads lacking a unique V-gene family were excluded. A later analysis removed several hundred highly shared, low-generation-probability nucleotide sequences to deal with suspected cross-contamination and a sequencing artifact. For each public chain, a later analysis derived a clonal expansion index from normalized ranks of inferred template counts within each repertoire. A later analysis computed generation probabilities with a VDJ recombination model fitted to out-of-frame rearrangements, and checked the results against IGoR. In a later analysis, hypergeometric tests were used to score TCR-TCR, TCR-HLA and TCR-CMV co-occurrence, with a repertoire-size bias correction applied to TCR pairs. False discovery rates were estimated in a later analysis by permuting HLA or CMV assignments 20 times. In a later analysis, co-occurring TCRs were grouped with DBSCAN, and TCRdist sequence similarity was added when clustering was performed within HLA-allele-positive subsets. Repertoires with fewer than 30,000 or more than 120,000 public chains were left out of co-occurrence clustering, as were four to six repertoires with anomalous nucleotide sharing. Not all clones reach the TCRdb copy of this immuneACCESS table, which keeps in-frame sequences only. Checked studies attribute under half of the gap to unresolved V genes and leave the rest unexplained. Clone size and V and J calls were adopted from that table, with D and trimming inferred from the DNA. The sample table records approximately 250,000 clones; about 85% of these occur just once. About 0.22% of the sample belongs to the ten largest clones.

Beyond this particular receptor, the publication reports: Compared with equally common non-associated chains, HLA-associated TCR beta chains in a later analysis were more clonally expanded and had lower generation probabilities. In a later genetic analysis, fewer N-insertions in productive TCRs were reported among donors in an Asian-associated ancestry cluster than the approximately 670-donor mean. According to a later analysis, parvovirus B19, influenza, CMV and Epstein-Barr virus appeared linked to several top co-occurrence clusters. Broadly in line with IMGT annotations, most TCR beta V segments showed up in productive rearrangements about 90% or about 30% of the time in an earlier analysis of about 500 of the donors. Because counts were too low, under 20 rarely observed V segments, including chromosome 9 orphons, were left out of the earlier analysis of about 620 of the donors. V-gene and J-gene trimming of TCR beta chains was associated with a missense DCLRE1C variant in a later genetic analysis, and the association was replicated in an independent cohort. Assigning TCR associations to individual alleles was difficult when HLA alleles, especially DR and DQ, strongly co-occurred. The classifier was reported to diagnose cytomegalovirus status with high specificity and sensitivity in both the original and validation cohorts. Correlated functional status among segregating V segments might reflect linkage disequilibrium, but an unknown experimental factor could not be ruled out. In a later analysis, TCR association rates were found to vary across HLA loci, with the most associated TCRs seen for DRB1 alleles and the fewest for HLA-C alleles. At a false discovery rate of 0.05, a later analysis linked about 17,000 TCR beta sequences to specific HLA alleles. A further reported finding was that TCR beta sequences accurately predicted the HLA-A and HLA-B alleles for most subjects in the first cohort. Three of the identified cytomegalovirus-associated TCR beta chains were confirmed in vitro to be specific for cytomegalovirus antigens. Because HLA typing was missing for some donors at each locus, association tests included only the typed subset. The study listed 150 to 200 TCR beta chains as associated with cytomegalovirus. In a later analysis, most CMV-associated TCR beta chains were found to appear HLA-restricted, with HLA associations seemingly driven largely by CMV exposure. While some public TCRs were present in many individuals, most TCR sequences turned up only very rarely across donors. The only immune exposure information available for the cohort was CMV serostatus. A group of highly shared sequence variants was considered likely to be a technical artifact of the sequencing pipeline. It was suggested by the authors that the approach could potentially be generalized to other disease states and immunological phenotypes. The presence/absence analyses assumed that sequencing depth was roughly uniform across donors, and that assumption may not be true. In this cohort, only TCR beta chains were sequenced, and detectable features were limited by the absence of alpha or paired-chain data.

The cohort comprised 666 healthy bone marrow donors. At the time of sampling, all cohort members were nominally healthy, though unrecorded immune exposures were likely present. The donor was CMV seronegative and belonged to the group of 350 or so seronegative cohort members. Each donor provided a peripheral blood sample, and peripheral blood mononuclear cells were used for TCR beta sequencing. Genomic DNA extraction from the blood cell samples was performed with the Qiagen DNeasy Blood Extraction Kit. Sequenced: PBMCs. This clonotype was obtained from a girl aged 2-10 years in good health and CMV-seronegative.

The CDR3 has the sequence CASSRGQGFLYEQYF. The sequenced DNA is TGCGCCAGCAGCCGAGGACAGGGGTTTTTGTACGAGCAGTACTTC. The V and J segments used are TRBV4-1 and TRBJ2-7, with 9 junctional bases fitting TRBD1. Unmatched junction bases come to 8, with V trimmed by 4 bases and J by 4 bases. The CDR3 sequence holds 15 residues, the cysteine and phenylalanine included. Left in the record is the CDR3 DNA by itself, 45 bases read in frame from the first base. From a lookup of the germline V gene, CDR1 and CDR2 are MGHRA and YSYEKL.